Following are 13 T cell receptor beta chains from one sample sequenced in a study of graft-versus-host responses after intestinal transplantation. The repertoire was sequenced with immunoSEQ multiplex PCR; TCRdb's copy has only in-frame clones and lacks some. The sample has approximately 130,000 clones; more than 80% are singletons. The antigens for these receptors are not known. The sequencing here drew on unstimulated CD4+ T cells sorted from spleen or lymph node cells, taken before intestinal transplant. All receptors derive from a human donor who received an intestinal transplant.

The gene calls are TRBV30 and TRBJ1-2; no clear D gene. Germline-derived CDR1 and CDR2 are GTSNPN and SVGIG (reference sequence). This CDR3 is 9 amino acids long. The V gene lost 5 bases and the J gene lost 8 bases, with 6 bases spanning the gap. The CDR3 region has the DNA TGTGCCTGGTGGCCGGGCTACACCTTC. Amino acids: CAWWPGYTF. The variable domain in full, completed from reference TRBV30 and TRBJ1-2, reads SQTIHQWPATLVQPVGSPLSLECTVEGTSNPNLYWYRQAAGRGLQLLFYSVGIGQISSEVPQNLSASRPQDRQFILSSKKLLLSDSGFYLCAWWPGYTFGSGTRLTVV.

This rearrangement joins TRBV9 to TRBJ1-1; no clear D. Between the trimmed V and J ends, which lost 0 bases and 1 base, there was a span of 13 bases. The length of the CDR3 is 16 residues. CDR1 is SGDLS, CDR2 YYNGEE, per germline. The chain's CDR3 is CASSVAKRVPNTEAFF. CDR3 coding DNA: TGTGCCAGCAGCGTAGCTAAGAGGGTTCCGAACACTGAAGCTTTCTTT.

This rearrangement joins TRBV10-3 to TRBJ1-3; D unclear. Trimming cost V 6 bases and J 4 bases, with 7 bases left between them. The CDR3 spans 12 residues. CDR1 and CDR2 from the germline V gene are ENHRY and SYGVKD. CDR3 amino acids: CAISPGGNTIYF. DNA of the CDR3: TGTGCCATCAGCCCGGGGGGAAACACCATATATTTT.

This rearrangement joins TRBV4-2 to TRBJ1-2; D unclear. This CDR3 spans 14 amino acids. Germline-derived CDR1 and CDR2 are LGHNA and YNFKEQ. The V end lost 1 base, the J end lost 4 bases, and 10 bases lay between the germline ends. This CDR3 reads CASSQVEPSYGYTF. The CDR3 DNA reads as TGTGCCAGCAGCCAAGTGGAACCATCCTATGGCTACACCTTC.

The genes are TRBV5-6 and TRBJ1-1, with D hard to call. CDR3 size: 15 residues. Trimming took 6 bases from V and 1 from J, leaving 16 bases between them. Germline V CDR1 and CDR2: SGHDT, YYEEEE. The CDR3 nucleotides are TGTGCCAGCACCTCCCTCGCACGGGGGAACACTGAAGCTTTCTTT. The encoded protein is CASTSLARGNTEAFF.

The chain is built from TRBV6-5 and TRBJ2-7, with 10 bases aligning to TRBD1. CDR3 size: 15 residues. The germline V gene has CDR1 MNHEY and CDR2 SVGAGI. J lost 4 bases, V lost 6 bases, and 9 bases had no gene match. The CDR3 protein is CASSPSRDRGYEQYF. In DNA form, the CDR3 reads TGTGCCAGCAGCCCCTCCCGGGACAGGGGTTACGAGCAGTACTTC.

This rearrangement joins TRBV5-8 to TRBJ2-3, with D tentatively TRBD1 or TRBD2 (5 bases each). Per germline, CDR1 SGHTS and CDR2 YDEGEE. This CDR3 spans 16 amino acids. Trimming took 4 bases from V and 2 from J, leaving 17 bases between them. The CDR3 here is CASSPLRGAYTDTQYF. The CDR3 DNA is TGTGCCAGCAGCCCTCTTAGAGGGGCTTACACAGATACGCAGTATTTT.

The genes are TRBV4-1 and TRBJ1-2; D might be TRBD1 (5 bases). Germline-derived CDR1 and CDR2 are MGHRA and YSYEKL. The CDR3 is 14 amino acids. The V gene lost 1 base and the J gene lost 5 bases, with 11 bases spanning the gap. The CDR3 sequence: CASSQGSGMYGYTF. For the CDR3, the DNA is TGCGCCAGCAGCCAAGGGTCAGGGATGTATGGCTACACCTTC.

The chain combines TRBV18 with TRBJ2-3, with TRBD2 matching over 12 bases. The V gene's germline CDR1 is KGHSH and CDR2 LQKENI. V shed 6 bases and J 2 bases; nucleotides not matched to a gene: 3. The CDR3 consists of 15 residues. Written as DNA, the CDR3 is TGTGCCAGCTCTCGGACTAGCGGGGACACAGATACGCAGTATTTT. This gives the protein CASSRTSGDTDTQYF. Looking up the rest from reference TRBV18 and TRBJ2-3 gives the full variable domain: NAGVMQNPRHLVRRRGQEARLRCSPMKGHSHVYWYRQLPEEGLKFMVYLQKENIIDESGMPKERFSAEFPKEGPSILRIQQVVRGDSAAYFCASSRTSGDTDTQYFGPGTRLTVL.

This clone came up once. The rearrangement joins TRBV19 to TRBJ1-2; possibly TRBD1 for D (5 bases). CDR1 is LNHDA, CDR2 SQIVND, per germline (reference sequence). The CDR3 sequence is 13 residues long. Trimming left V 1 base short and J 8 bases short, with 11 bases between. The chain's CDR3 is CASSIAGGSGYTF. The CDR3 DNA reads as TGTGCCAGTAGTATAGCCGGGGGGAGCGGCTACACCTTC.

Written as DNA, the CDR3 is TGTGCCTGGAGCCATGACAGTCCGGCTCAGCCCCAGCATTTT. Translation: CAWSHDSPAQPQHF. This sequence joins TRBV30 and TRBJ1-5; tentatively, D is TRBD1 (5 bases). The ends were cut back, 3 bases at V and 6 bases at J, with 15 bases in the middle. CDR1 and CDR2 from the germline V gene are GTSNPN and SVGIG (reference sequence). The CDR3 sequence is 14 residues long.

This sequence joins TRBV5-1 and TRBJ1-4; D may be TRBD1 (5 bases). This CDR3 region has 13 residues. V was pared by 5 bases and J by 6 bases, with 11 bases between. CDR1 SGHRS and CDR2 YFSETQ come from the germline V gene. Here the CDR3 DNA reads TGCGCCAGCAGTATGGGGACGGATGAAAAACTGTTTTTT. Residues: CASSMGTDEKLFF. Looking up the rest from reference TRBV5-1 and TRBJ1-4 gives the full variable domain: KAGVTQTPRYLIKTRGQQVTLSCSPISGHRSVSWYQQTPGQGLQFLFEYFSETQRNKGNFPGRFSGRQFSNSRSEMNVSTLELGDSALYLCASSMGTDEKLFFGSGTQLSVL.

The chain employs TRBV4-1 and TRBJ1-6; D perhaps matches TRBD1 (5 bases). V lost 3 bases to trimming and J lost 7 bases, with 19 bases between them. The CDR3 extends over 17 amino acids. Looked up from germline, CDR1 is MGHRA and CDR2 is YSYEKL. CDR3 DNA: TGCGCCAGCAGCCATCCAACCCCGGGACGCGGGAATTCACCCCTCCACTTT. The encoded protein is CASSHPTPGRGNSPLHF.